Presented here are 9 T cell receptor beta chains from one specimen sequenced in a study of identical twins. Using its own MiXCR run on the 5' RACE reads, TCRdb lists one record per CDR3 protein. This repertoire shows 650,000 to 800,000 distinct CDR3 sequences, around 8.6% found once; its top ten account for more than 0.75%. These data were also filed under a second study, of yellow fever vaccine responses in identical twins.

Material for sequencing was PBMCs. These receptor sequences come from a woman in her late teens or twenties in good health.

This clonotype was counted only a few times. This sequence joins TRBV12-3 or TRBV12-4 and TRBJ2-6, with D maybe TRBD1 (5 bases). V dropped 7 bases and J dropped 0 bases, with 10 bases sitting between them. The CDR3 covers 15 residues. In DNA, the CDR3 is TGTGCCAGCACCGTAGGGGCCTCTGGGGCCAACGTCCTGACTTTC. It codes for CASTVGASGANVLTF.

This clonotype appeared a few times. This chain uses TRBV12-3 or TRBV12-4 with TRBJ2-6; the D gene is possibly TRBD1 (6 bases). V dropped 6 bases and J dropped 0 bases, with 15 bases sitting between them. CDR3 length: 17 residues. The CDR3 protein is CASRPPWGLSGANVLTF. In nucleotides, the CDR3 is TGTGCCAGCAGGCCCCCTTGGGGGCTCTCTGGGGCCAACGTCCTGACTTTC.

The table lists this clonotype with a few counts. V usage is TRBV11-2 and J usage is TRBJ2-1; 15 positions match TRBD2. The CDR3 is 19 amino acids. The germline V gene encodes CDR1 SGHAT and CDR2 FQNNGV. Trimming at V came to 2 bases and at J to 0 bases, leaving 5 bases not matched to a gene. CDR3 bases: TGTGCCAGCAGCTTAACCGGGACTAGCGGGGGGAGCTCCTACAATGAGCAGTTCTTC. This gives the protein CASSLTGTSGGSSYNEQFF.

This chain links TRBV6-5 with TRBJ2-5, with D hard to call. Per the germline V gene, CDR1 is MNHEY and CDR2 is SVGAGI. This CDR3 is 16 amino acids long. Trimming cost V 2 bases and J 5 bases, with 18 bases left between them. CDR3 coding DNA: TGTGCCAGCAGTTACGACCTAGGTTCGGTGCAGGAGACCCAGTACTTC. The encoded protein is CASSYDLGSVQETQYF.

Ten or more counts support this clonotype. The chain employs TRBV4-2 and TRBJ2-1; a weak D match, TRBD2 (7 bases). Germline V gene lookup returns CDR1 LGHNA and CDR2 YNFKEQ. This CDR3 has 18 residues. The V gene lost 5 bases and the J gene lost 2 bases, with 22 bases spanning the gap. CDR3 sequence: CASSGSYEGGTTYNEQFF. For the CDR3, the DNA is TGTGCCAGCAGCGGTTCGTATGAGGGGGGGACGACCTACAATGAGCAGTTCTTC.

Many counts were recorded for this clonotype. The chain joins TRBV14 to TRBJ2-3; tentatively, D is TRBD1 (5 bases). The ends were cut back, 4 bases at V and 0 bases at J, with 14 bases in the middle. Germline V gene lookup returns CDR1 SGHDN and CDR2 FVKESK. This CDR3 is 16 amino acids long. The CDR3 loop reads CASSLTVKASTDTQYF. The CDR3 coding sequence is TGTGCCAGCAGCCTGACAGTAAAAGCTAGCACAGATACGCAGTATTTT.

V usage is TRBV20-1 and J usage is TRBJ2-2; no clear D gene. The CDR3 is 14 amino acids. V shed 0 bases and J shed 2 bases, with 7 bases lying between them. Germline loops: CDR1 DFQATT, CDR2 SNEGSKA (reference sequence). DNA of the CDR3: TGCAGTGCTAGAGATCCCATTAACACCGGGGAGCTGTTTTTT. Amino acids: CSARDPINTGELFF.

This clonotype was detected many times. The chain carries TRBV10-3 and TRBJ1-3; no clear D gene. Trimming cost V 3 bases and J 1 base, with 7 bases left between them. Germline V lookup: CDR1 ENHRY, CDR2 SYGVKD. The CDR3 has 14 residues. The DNA of the CDR3 is TGTGCCATCAGTGATTCCTCATCTGGAAACACCATATATTTT. Protein product: CAISDSSSGNTIYF.

There are many counts of this clonotype. This rearrangement joins TRBV7-9 to TRBJ2-7; weak D call: TRBD2 (5 bases). Trimming cost V 5 bases and J 2 bases, with 10 bases left between them. The CDR3 is 13 amino acids. The germline V gene has CDR1 SEHNR and CDR2 FQNEAQ (reference sequence). The DNA of the CDR3 is TGTGCCAGCAGCCCCGCGGGCACCTACGAGCAGTACTTC. Its protein product is CASSPAGTYEQYF. Full variable domain (remainder filled in from reference TRBV7-9 and TRBJ2-7): DTGVSQNPRHKITKRGQNVTFRCDPISEHNRLYWYRQTLGQGPEFLTYFQNEAQLEKSRLLSDRFSAERPKGSFSTLEIQRTEQGDSAMYLCASSPAGTYEQYFGPGTRLTVT.